This T cell receptor (beta chain) was recorded in a study of shared clonotypes between healthy human individuals. Study details: A couple of women and a few men aged 18 to 49 made up the donors. CD4 naive cells filled three plates per donor, CD4 memory three, CD8 naive two and CD8 memory one.

Only in-frame clones appear in the TCRdb table, and some are missing; sequencing was by immunoSEQ multiplex PCR. This table holds fewer than 2.5 million clones, roughly 93% found once. With 3 bases removed from V and 0 bases from J, the gap between germline ends came to 12 bases. Germline CDR1 reads MNHEY; CDR2 reads SMNVEV (reference sequence). This CDR3 region has 16 residues. General observations from the study: Large sequencing depth failed to make sorted-subset sequencing complete, rarefaction showed.

Comment on this clone: Its antigen is unidentified.

The chain employs TRBV27 and TRBJ1-5; D is perhaps TRBD1 (5 bases). The specimen sequenced was naive CD4+ T cells from PBMCs. Regarding subset: CD45RA+ positively selected. The sequence came from a man younger than 35 in good health. Some clones in this sample may be carry-over from other donors' samples. CDR3 sequence: CASSFRGEYSNQPQHF. CDR3 in DNA: TGTGCCAGCAGTTTCCGGGGCGAATATAGCAATCAGCCCCAGCATTTT.